The rows below give T cell receptor beta chains drawn from one sample of a study of T cells in localized non-small cell lung cancer. Assay: immunoSEQ multiplex PCR; the TCRdb copy retains only in-frame clones and omits some. The table shows roughly 66,000 clones, with 85% to 90% occurring only once. Material: peripheral blood, obtained before any cancer treatment. These receptors all stem from a woman between 35 and 70 years old with stage I lung adenocarcinoma. CDR3s include the opening cysteine and the closing phenylalanine or tryptophan. The order of the fields is J gene, D gene, clone size, V gene, CDR3 DNA, CDR3 protein. A D gene is named only where the DNA matches it firmly. A clone size is listed for some rows: how often the clone was seen (once, few, many), or a class if it is expanded.

TRBJ1-2 NA NA TRBV19 TGTGCCAGTAGTCCCTCGGGGCCGATCTATGGCTACACCTTC CASSPSGPIYGYTF
TRBJ2-7 TRBD1 NA TRBV4-3 TGCGCCAGCAGCCAAGATCGGACAGGGAGCTCCTACGAGCAGTACTTC CASSQDRTGSSYEQYF
TRBJ1-2 NA NA TRBV5-5 TGTGCCAGCAGCTTGGGAGAGGCGGGGGCGCGGGGCTACACCTTC CASSLGEAGARGYTF
TRBJ1-1 NA NA TRBV28 TGTGCCAGCAGCAATAGGGACACTGAAGCTTTCTTT CASSNRDTEAFF
TRBJ2-7 TRBD1 NA TRBV7-9 TGTGCCAGCAGCCCCCCGATTCCCCAAGGGGGCGGCGAGCAGTACTTC CASSPPIPQGGGEQYF
TRBJ1-2 TRBD1 once TRBV12-5 TGTGCTAGTGGTTTGGCCTTAATCCGGGACAGCTTGGGGGGACACTATGGCTACACCTTC CASGLALIRDSLGGHYGYTF
TRBJ1-5 TRBD1 NA TRBV19 TGTGCCAGTAGCGACAGGGCCGAACAGCCCCAGCATTTT CASSDRAEQPQHF
TRBJ1-5 NA NA TRBV6-6 TGTGCCAGCAGGCGGGAAAATCAGCCCCAGCATTTT CASRRENQPQHF
TRBJ1-3 NA NA TRBV9 TGTGCCAGCAGCTCGACGACAGGACGCTCTGGAAACACCATATATTTT CASSSTTGRSGNTIYF
TRBJ2-1 TRBD2 few TRBV11-3 TGTGCCAGCAGCTCCGGGGGGGCTAGCGCTACGAGGGAGCAGTTCTTC CASSSGGASATREQFF
TRBJ1-2 TRBD1 NA TRBV5-4 TGTGCCAGCAGCTTGGGAGGGGGCACCGGGGGCTACACCTTC CASSLGGGTGGYTF
TRBJ1-1 NA NA TRBV5-1 TGCGCCAGCAGAAACTCAGGGGAGGAGAACACTGAAGCTTTCTTT CASRNSGEENTEAFF
TRBJ2-5 NA once TRBV7-6 TGTGCCAGCAGCCTTGGTCCCCAAGAGACCCAGTACTTC CASSLGPQETQYF
TRBJ1-2 NA NA TRBV6-6 TGTGCCAGCAGGGGGAATTTTGGTGGGGGAAGGGATGGCTACACCTTC CASRGNFGGGRDGYTF
TRBJ2-7 NA NA TRBV5-1 TGCGCCAGCACCCAAGGGGATCTACTCTACGAGCGGCAGTACTTC CASTQGDLLYERQYF
TRBJ2-2 NA NA TRBV7-2 TGTGCCAGCAGCTTAGCTGCCGGGGAGCTGTTTTTT CASSLAAGELFF
TRBJ2-7 NA NA TRBV19 TGTGCCAGTAGGACGACGGGTTTCTCCTACGAGCAGTACTTC CASRTTGFSYEQYF
TRBJ2-7 NA NA TRBV6-1 TGTGCCAGCAGTGACTGGACAGCCTACTACGAGCAGTACTTC CASSDWTAYYEQYF
TRBJ2-7 TRBD2 NA TRBV27 TGTGCCAGCAGTCACTCCGGGACTAGCGGGATCAACTACGAGCAGTACTTC CASSHSGTSGINYEQYF
TRBJ1-2 TRBD1 NA TRBV27 TGTGCCAGCAGACCGGGACAGGGGGCTTTCTATGGCTACACCTTC CASRPGQGAFYGYTF
TRBJ1-1 NA few TRBV19 TGTGCCAGTAGTATCGCCTCGAACACTGAAGCTTTCTTT CASSIASNTEAFF
TRBJ2-1 TRBD1 few TRBV30 TGTGCCTGGAGTCAAGTTCCCCCTCGGTGGGACAGGGGGCTCAATGAGCAGTTCTTC CAWSQVPPRWDRGLNEQFF
TRBJ1-1 NA NA TRBV2 TGTGCCAGCAGCGGCAGGGCAGGGATGGGGGGTCAGAACACTGAAGCTTTCTTT CASSGRAGMGGQNTEAFF
TRBJ2-7 TRBD2 NA TRBV10-3 TGTGCCATCAGCAACAGCGGGAGCCCCTACGAGCAGTACTTC CAISNSGSPYEQYF
TRBJ1-1 TRBD1 NA TRBV30 TGTGCCTGGAGGGTCAGGGGGACGAACACTGAAGCTTTCTTT CAWRVRGTNTEAFF